This T cell receptor (beta chain) is drawn from a study of T cells in Graves' hyperthyroidism and ophthalmopathy. This clonotype has at least ten counts. TCR beta CDR3 region amplification was performed from RNA transcripts. Researchers ran a first-round RT-PCR on the TCR CDR3 using the HTBI primer set. TCRdb re-called the multiplex PCR reads through MiXCR, storing one row per CDR3 protein. The data show 280,000 or so distinct CDR3 sequences, less than 30% seen once. This receptor was obtained from a middle-aged man with Graves' hyperthyroidism that later progressed to Graves' ophthalmopathy. The specimen was blood.

The CDR3 loop reads CASSPDHRGLTNYGYTF. CDR3 DNA sequence: TGTGCCAGCAGCCCGGACCACAGGGGGCTGACCAACTATGGCTACACCTTC. The chain recombines TRBV12-3 or TRBV12-4 with TRBJ1-2; 9 positions match TRBD1. This CDR3 spans 17 amino acids. Trimming cost V 6 bases and J 2 bases; bases outside gene matches: 13.